These 23 T cell receptor beta chains originate from one sample sequenced in a study of shared clonotypes between healthy human individuals. Libraries were prepared by immunoSEQ multiplex PCR; TCRdb keeps only in-frame clonotypes and omits some of them. The sample has some 450,000 clones, roughly three quarters seen once; the top ten hold around 12%. Sequences were obtained from PBMCs. The origin of the receptors is a middle-aged woman in good health. Some clones in this sample may be carry-over from other donors' samples.

The DNA for the CDR3 is TGTGCCAGCAGTCCTCCAACCGGGACAGCCGTCTACGAGCAGTACTTC. It codes for CASSPPTGTAVYEQYF. The chain couples TRBV28 to TRBJ2-7; 7 nucleotides agree with TRBD1. This CDR3 is built from 16 residues. CDR1 and CDR2 (germline): MDHEN, SYDVKM. V was clipped by 5 bases and J by 3 bases; unmatched bases: 13.

The chain joins TRBV11-2 to TRBJ2-1; a weak D match, TRBD1 (5 bases). The CDR3 extends over 14 amino acids. Germline V gene sequence: CDR1 SGHAT, CDR2 FQNNGV. V lost 6 bases, J lost 5 bases, and 14 bases lay in between. The DNA for the CDR3 is TGTGCCAGCAGGGGGCGAACCGAGCACAATGAGCAGTTCTTC. Amino acids: CASRGRTEHNEQFF.

This clone was observed a few times. The chain uses TRBV5-1 and TRBJ2-7; no firm D call. Trimming pared 1 base from V and 5 bases from J, leaving 16 bases between. The germline V gene encodes CDR1 SGHRS and CDR2 YFSETQ. The CDR3 consists of 15 residues. The chain's CDR3 is CASSLPASLGNEQYF. In DNA form, the CDR3 reads TGCGCCAGCAGCTTGCCCGCCAGCTTGGGGAACGAGCAGTACTTC.

The chain combines TRBV5-4 with TRBJ1-1, with a weak D call TRBD1 (6 bases). Germline loops: CDR1 SGHNT, CDR2 YYREEE (reference sequence). V was clipped by 7 bases and J by 3 bases, with 16 bases between them. This CDR3 contains 14 residues. The CDR3 protein is CASFRGGGHTEAFF. CDR3 nucleotide sequence: TGTGCCAGCTTTCGAGGCGGGGGGCACACTGAAGCTTTCTTT.

CDR3 in DNA: TGCGCCAGCGAGACCTACCCTGGCGAGGAGACCCAGTACTTC. As protein: CASETYPGEETQYF. The chain joins TRBV5-1 to TRBJ2-5, with D unclear. The CDR3 covers 14 residues. Germline CDR1 SGHRS, CDR2 YFSETQ. Trimming stripped 7 bases from V and 5 bases from J, with 18 bases between. Supplemented by reference TRBV5-1 and TRBJ2-5, the full variable domain reads KAGVTQTPRYLIKTRGQQVTLSCSPISGHRSVSWYQQTPGQGLQFLFEYFSETQRNKGNFPGRFSGRQFSNSRSEMNVSTLELGDSALYLCASETYPGEETQYFGPGTRLLVL.

This chain joins TRBV5-4 and TRBJ2-1; TRBD2 agrees at 14 bases. CDR3 length: 15 residues. The germline CDR1 and CDR2 sequences are SGHNT and YYREEE (reference sequence). The V and J ends lost 4 bases and 10 bases, in that order; junction bases with no gene match: 7. The CDR3 sequence is CASSHGTSGSLEQFF. As DNA, the CDR3 is TGTGCCAGCAGCCATGGGACTAGCGGGAGCTTGGAGCAGTTCTTC.

This clone showed up many times. This sample includes further DNA sequences coding for the same CDR3. This rearrangement joins TRBV7-2 to TRBJ1-4; 8 bases align to TRBD1. Germline CDR1 SGHTA, CDR2 FQGNSA. This CDR3 contains 15 residues. The V gene end was trimmed by 5 bases and the J gene end by 8 bases; junction bases not matched to a gene: 10. CDR3 sequence (DNA): TGTGCCAGCAGCCCACCCGGGACAGGTACCGAAAAACTGTTTTTT. This gives the protein CASSPPGTGTEKLFF.

This clone was seen a single time. The chain couples TRBV5-1 to TRBJ2-2; 9 bases agree with TRBD2. J gave up 0 bases and V 0 bases, and 6 bases lay outside the gene matches. CDR1 SGHRS and CDR2 YFSETQ come from the germline V gene. The CDR3 has 18 amino acids. The CDR3 spells CASSLEGSGRPNTGELFF. In DNA, the CDR3 is TGCGCCAGCAGCTTGGAGGGTAGCGGGAGACCGAACACCGGGGAGCTGTTTTTT.

The V and J genes are TRBV5-1 and TRBJ2-3, with 9 bases matching TRBD2. Germline V CDR1 and CDR2: SGHRS, YFSETQ. This CDR3 has 15 amino acids. Losses at the gene ends were 4 bases for V and 6 bases for J; bases not matched to a gene: 9. The CDR3 DNA follows: TGCGCCAGCAGCCACATAGCGGGAGAGAGCGATACGCAGTATTTT. Translating gives CASSHIAGESDTQYF.

The chain recombines TRBV7-3 with TRBJ2-1, with 7 bases aligning to TRBD1. The length of the CDR3 is 16 residues. V gave up 5 bases and J gave up 2 bases; unmatched junction bases: 9. Germline V gene data show CDR1 as SGHTA and CDR2 as FQGTGA. The CDR3 nucleotides read TGTGCCAGCAGCCTAGACAGGGTCGGGGCCTACAATGAGCAGTTCTTC. Protein sequence: CASSLDRVGAYNEQFF.

CDR3 amino acids: CASSQDHFAQGDTEAFF. The CDR3 DNA is TGCGCCAGCAGCCAAGATCATTTTGCACAGGGGGACACTGAAGCTTTCTTT. V is TRBV4-1 and J is TRBJ1-1; 8 bases align to TRBD1. With 0 bases clipped from V and 3 bases from J, the junction kept 9 bases outside the gene matches. CDR1 is MGHRA, CDR2 YSYEKL, per germline. CDR3 length: 17 residues.

With regard to this clone: Other DNA sequences in the sample encode the same CDR3. This chain uses TRBV28 with TRBJ2-7; tentative D call: TRBD2 (5 bases). This CDR3 has 13 residues. The germline V and J ends were trimmed by 3 bases and 0 bases, with 6 bases remaining between them. Germline V gene sequence: CDR1 MDHEN, CDR2 SYDVKM. The CDR3 sequence: CASSLGSSYEQYF. The CDR3 nucleotides are TGTGCCAGCAGTTTGGGGAGCTCCTACGAGCAGTACTTC.

The J gene is TRBJ1-1, the V gene TRBV4-2, with D perhaps matching TRBD1 (6 bases). The germline V gene has CDR1 LGHNA and CDR2 YNFKEQ. This CDR3 has 13 amino acids. Between the trimmed V and J ends, which lost 4 bases and 5 bases, there was a span of 11 bases. CDR3 coding DNA: TGTGCCAGCAGCCGGAGGGGGGTGACTGAAGCTTTCTTT. Translation gives CASSRRGVTEAFF.

The genes are TRBV9 and TRBJ2-5; D is unresolved. Germline V lookup: CDR1 SGDLS, CDR2 YYNGEE. V lost 1 base and J 1 base, leaving 8 bases between the germline ends. CDR3 length: 14 residues. DNA of the CDR3: TGTGCCAGCAGCGTATCTGTCGGCCAAGAGACCCAGTACTTC. It translates to CASSVSVGQETQYF. Full variable domain (outside the CDR3, taken from reference TRBV9 and TRBJ2-5): DSGVTQTPKHLITATGQRVTLRCSPRSGDLSVYWYQQSLDQGLQFLIQYYNGEERAKGNILERFSAQQFPDLHSELNLSSLELGDSALYFCASSVSVGQETQYFGPGTRLLVL.

As regards this clone: This clone may be a read error of a much larger clone one base away. The genes are TRBV30 and TRBJ2-5; D may be TRBD2 (5 bases). The CDR3 loop spans 13 amino acids. From germline, CDR1 is GTSNPN and CDR2 SVGIG (reference sequence). As DNA, the CDR3 is TGTGTCTGGAGGACCCCTGGTCAAGAGACCCAGTACTTC. As protein: CVWRTPGQETQYF.

This clone was counted at least ten times. Different DNA sequences within this sample yield the same CDR3. The rearrangement uses TRBV7-9 and TRBJ1-1; D gene uncertain. The germline CDR1 and CDR2 sequences are SEHNR and FQNEAQ (reference sequence). The ends were cut back, 3 bases at V and 4 bases at J, with 9 bases in the middle. The CDR3 runs to 13 residues. CDR3 protein: CASSFQLGTEAFF. Here the CDR3 DNA reads TGTGCCAGCAGCTTCCAGTTAGGCACTGAAGCTTTCTTT.

The sample holds one count of this clone. The CDR3 does not close with the conserved phenylalanine or tryptophan, likely indicating a read error. CDR3 bases: TGTGCCAGCACCGCCAGGGTGGCGGATGGCTACACCTCC. Translated: CASTARVADGYTS. V and J are TRBV2 and TRBJ1-2; tentative D call: TRBD1 (5 bases). V shed 7 bases and J shed 6 bases, with 15 bases lying between them. The length of the CDR3 is 13 residues. Germline V lookup: CDR1 SNHLY, CDR2 FYNNEI.

In regard to this clone: This likely traces to a read error, being one base from a far larger clone. This chain connects TRBV5-6 to TRBJ1-3; 7 bases map to TRBD1. The germline gives CDR1 SGHDT, CDR2 YYEEEE. The CDR3 consists of 16 residues. The CDR3 bases are TGTGCCAGCAGCGAGGGACAGCCTCTCTCTGGATACACCATATATTTT. Protein: CASSEGQPLSGYTIYF.

This clone was seen repeatedly, ten times or more. The rearrangement links TRBV5-4 to TRBJ2-5, with TRBD1 as a possible D gene (5 bases). The end of the DNA aligns better with TRBJ2-7, so the J call may be wrong. CDR3 size: 15 residues. CDR1 SGHNT and CDR2 YYREEE come from the germline V gene (reference sequence). The CDR3 DNA is TGTGCCAGCGGAAATGGGGTTGGGGCCTCCTACGAGCAGTACTTC. Encoded protein: CASGNGVGASYEQYF.

The rearrangement links TRBV18 to TRBJ2-7; D might be TRBD1 or TRBD2, each matching 5 bases. Trimming pared 6 bases from V and 5 bases from J, leaving 17 bases between. CDR1 is KGHSH and CDR2 is LQKENI in the germline V gene. This CDR3 contains 14 residues. CDR3 protein: CASSRGARGNEQYF. CDR3 nucleotide sequence: TGTGCCAGCTCTAGGGGCGCGAGGGGAAACGAGCAGTACTTC.

This chain links TRBV6-6 with TRBJ1-4; no clear D. The germline V gene encodes CDR1 MNHNY and CDR2 SVGAGI (reference sequence). V lost 0 bases, J lost 7 bases, and 9 bases lay in between. The CDR3 covers 14 residues. CDR3 DNA sequence: TGTGCCAGCAGTTACTCGTCAGAGGGTGAAAAACTGTTTTTT. Translating gives CASSYSSEGEKLFF.

The chain links TRBV4-1 to TRBJ2-1; a weak D match, TRBD2 (6 bases). The germline V gene has CDR1 MGHRA and CDR2 YSYEKL. The CDR3 has 14 amino acids. Trimming removed 4 bases from V and 10 bases from J, with 17 bases in between. CDR3 amino acids: CASSLGLRAPEQFF. CDR3 in DNA: TGCGCCAGCAGCCTGGGACTTCGGGCGCCGGAGCAGTTCTTC.

V is TRBV5-1 and J is TRBJ2-2, with 7 positions matching TRBD2. The CDR3 sequence is 15 residues long. Trimming removed 1 base from V and 5 bases from J; junction bases left unmatched: 5. Germline loops: CDR1 SGHRS, CDR2 YFSETQ. The CDR3 DNA is TGCGCCAGCAGCTTGCTGGGGAGGGGAACCGGGGAGCTGTTTTTT. Protein sequence: CASSLLGRGTGELFF.